This T cell receptor beta chain was profiled in a study of control samples from healthy donors and cancer patients. The protocol was immunoSEQ multiplex PCR, while the TCRdb copy is restricted to in-frame clones and leaves out a portion. The data show 90,000 to 100,000 clones, with 79% seen just once and over 9.5% held by the top ten. The clonotype was recovered from a woman in her 30s in good health. Source material: blood.

The CDR3 reads CASSPPSLGNTEAFF. The CDR3 region has the DNA TGTGCCAGCTCACCACCCAGCTTAGGGAACACTGAAGCTTTCTTT. The gene calls are TRBV18 and TRBJ1-1; no definite D call. V lost 0 bases, J lost 1 base, and 9 bases lay in between. Germline V lookup: CDR1 KGHSH, CDR2 LQKENI. The CDR3 sequence is 15 residues long.